These T cell receptor beta chains were read from a single sample in a study of T cells in Graves' hyperthyroidism and ophthalmopathy. MiXCR, run by TCRdb on the multiplex PCR reads, gives a single entry per CDR3 protein. The data show about 500,000 distinct CDR3 sequences, with 40% to 50% seen just once and around two fifths held by the top ten. The sequencing sample was made of peripheral blood or thyroid tissue (not recorded which). These receptors were obtained from an adult woman with Graves' disease, either hyperthyroidism or ophthalmopathy (not recorded which). The CDR3 runs from the conserved cysteine through the conserved F or W. D genes are given only for firm matches. Only some rows state a clone size, as once, few, many or a class for expanded clones.

v_call: TRBV2
clone_size: -
d_call: TRBD2
j_call: TRBJ2-5
cdr3_aa: CASSEGGSRRETQYF
cdr3_nt: TGTGCCAGCAGTGAGGGGGGGAGCCGGAGAGAGACCCAGTACTTC

v_call: TRBV6-5
clone_size: -
d_call: -
j_call: TRBJ2-5
cdr3_aa: CASSYSRSPMETQYF
cdr3_nt: TGTGCCAGCAGTTACTCTCGATCCCCTATGGAGACCCAGTACTTC

v_call: TRBV2
clone_size: few
d_call: TRBD1
j_call: TRBJ1-3
cdr3_aa: CASSHEPWTGHSGNTIYF
cdr3_nt: TGTGCCAGCAGCCACGAACCTTGGACAGGCCACTCTGGAAACACCATATATTTT

v_call: TRBV28
clone_size: few
d_call: -
j_call: TRBJ1-5
cdr3_aa: CASSHFSGTVDQPQHF
cdr3_nt: TGTGCCAGCAGTCACTTCTCCGGGACGGTGGATCAGCCCCAGCATTTT

v_call: TRBV29-1
clone_size: few
d_call: -
j_call: TRBJ1-1
cdr3_aa: CSAGTANTEAFF
cdr3_nt: TGCAGCGCAGGAACAGCAAACACTGAAGCTTTCTTT

v_call: TRBV29-1
clone_size: -
d_call: -
j_call: TRBJ2-1
cdr3_aa: CSVTQGLGEQFF
cdr3_nt: TGCAGCGTCACACAGGGTTTAGGTGAGCAGTTCTTC

v_call: TRBV29-1
clone_size: many
d_call: -
j_call: TRBJ1-2
cdr3_aa: CSVEGGIINYGYTF
cdr3_nt: TGCAGCGTTGAAGGGGGAATCATTAACTATGGCTACACCTTC

v_call: TRBV9
clone_size: -
d_call: -
j_call: TRBJ2-3
cdr3_aa: CASTGVFSDTQYF
cdr3_nt: TGTGCCAGTACGGGAGTTTTTTCAGATACGCAGTATTTT

v_call: TRBV10-1
clone_size: -
d_call: -
j_call: TRBJ1-1
cdr3_aa: CASSPGGDRRAEAFF
cdr3_nt: TGCGCCAGCAGCCCGGGAGGGGACCGAAGGGCAGAAGCTTTCTTT

v_call: TRBV9
clone_size: many
d_call: -
j_call: TRBJ2-2
cdr3_aa: CASSAANTGELFF
cdr3_nt: TGTGCCAGCAGCGCAGCGAACACCGGGGAGCTGTTTTTT

v_call: TRBV2
clone_size: -
d_call: -
j_call: TRBJ1-6
cdr3_aa: CASRAAEGSYSPLHF
cdr3_nt: TGTGCCAGCAGGGCCGCCGAGGGTTCCTATTCACCCCTCCACTTT

v_call: TRBV6-5
clone_size: few
d_call: -
j_call: TRBJ2-7
cdr3_aa: CASSYDWTPTGSYEQYF
cdr3_nt: TGTGCCAGCAGTTACGACTGGACACCGACGGGCTCCTACGAGCAGTACTTC